This T cell receptor (beta chain) was recorded in a study of blood T cell repertoires in COVID-19. Looking at the study overall: Sites in the United States, Italy and Spain provided acute and convalescent COVID-19 samples. From T cells, B-cell-depleted T cells, or PBMCs came the material, which was cDNA or gDNA.

This CDR3 comprises 15 residues. V was shortened by 7 bases and J by 1 base, with 14 bases between the two germline ends. Germline V CDR1 and CDR2: LNHDA, SQIVND (reference sequence). As processed by the authors: Reference gene primers were amplified, and this amplification served to estimate nucleated cell counts. Method: immunoSEQ multiplex PCR; TCRdb's copy keeps in-frame clones and lacks some. The V and J calls and the clone size are those of that table, but D and trimming were determined from the DNA. The top ten hold under 35% of the sample, which has around 130,000 clones, roughly nine tenths seen once. This clone has just one count.

The chain links TRBV19 to TRBJ2-1, with D perhaps TRBD2 (6 bases). The TCR comes from a man between 65 and 85 years old with active or convalescent COVID-19. The sequenced sample was peripheral blood. CDR3 loop: CASTNGDSSYNEQFF. Written as DNA, the CDR3 is TGTGCCAGTACTAATGGGGACTCATCCTACAATGAGCAGTTCTTC.